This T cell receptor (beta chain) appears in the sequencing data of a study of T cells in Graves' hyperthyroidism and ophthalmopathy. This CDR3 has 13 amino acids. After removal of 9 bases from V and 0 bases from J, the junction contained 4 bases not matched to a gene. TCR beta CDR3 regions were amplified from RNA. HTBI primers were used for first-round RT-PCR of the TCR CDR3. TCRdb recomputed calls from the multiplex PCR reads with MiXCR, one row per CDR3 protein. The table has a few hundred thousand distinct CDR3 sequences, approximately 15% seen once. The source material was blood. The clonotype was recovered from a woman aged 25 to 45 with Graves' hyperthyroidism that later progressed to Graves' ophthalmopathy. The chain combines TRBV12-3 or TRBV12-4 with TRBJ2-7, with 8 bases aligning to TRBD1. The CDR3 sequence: CASNGTGSYEQYF. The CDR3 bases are TGTGCCAGTAACGGGACAGGCTCCTACGAGCAGTACTTC.